Detailed here is one T cell receptor beta chain. The antigen it recognizes is unknown. The sample holds no much larger clone one base away, and base qualities are not on file. V drops 8 bases and J drops 2 bases, leaving 12 bases in between. From cysteine to phenylalanine, the CDR3 is 14 amino acids long. Just the 42-base CDR3 DNA is kept, in frame starting at base 1. To test for a precursor-effector relationship among CD4 cytotoxic T cells, four sorted CD4+ memory subsets (TCM, TEM, IL-7Rhigh TEMRA, IL-7R- TEMRA) underwent bulk UMI-based TCR sequencing. Cells were obtained from peripheral blood mononuclear cells that had been isolated from human blood. These reads were obtained on an Illumina MiSeq. Regarding the original processing steps: The Shannon-Wiener index, calculated in VDJtools, was used to measure repertoire diversity. TCRbeta clonotypes with a clonotype frequency of at least 3 were defined as expanded. In TCRdb, the public reads were trimmed at Q25 with fastp and aligned with MiXCR, with productive beta chains retained. For every CDR3 protein sequence, its rows merge into one entry that carries the most common genes and DNA. TCRdb's processing, not the study's, gives the V and J calls here. In this sample the table shows roughly 800 distinct CDR3 sequences, about 16% of which occur a single time. The ten largest clones capture roughly 11% of the sample.

These data are taken from a study of precursors of human CD4 cytotoxic T cells (dated by TCRdb to the late 2010s). In terms of the full investigation: In total, some 15 donors contributed CD4+ memory subsets to the bulk TCR-seq analysis. Sequences for both the TCRalpha and TCRbeta chains came out of the TCR-seq analysis of more than 13 donors (table S7).

What the authors observed across the whole study: The authors noted that a human observational design cannot definitively establish the direction of differentiation between precursor and effector cells. More restricted TCR repertoires, with lower diversity and more expanded clonotypes, were shown by IL-7Rhigh and IL-7R- TEMRA subsets than by TCM and TEM subsets. Only about 95% of the 14 donors were included in some bulk TCR-seq comparisons, suggesting that not every subset was available for every donor. Expanded effector clonotypes accounted for a larger share of IL-7Rhigh TEMRA clonotypes than of TEM or TCM clonotypes.

This chain joins TRBV12-3 or TRBV12-4 to TRBJ1-4; the D gene lacks a confident call. What was sequenced was memory CD4+ T cells from blood (PBMCs). This receptor was obtained from a human donor in good health. The CDR3 here reads CASGKDGTNEKLFF. In nucleotides, the sequence is TGTGCCAGCGGGAAGGACGGCACTAATGAAAAACTGTTTTTT.